These T cell receptor beta chains were read from a single sample in a study of PD-L1 blockade in urothelial cancer. Sequencing used immunoSEQ multiplex PCR; TCRdb keeps in-frame clones, though not all of them. The sample contains about 87,000 clones, 80% to 85% of which appear only once. This material consisted of PBMCs, taken around atezolizumab (anti-PD-L1) treatment. The receptors were sampled from a man aged 55 to 69 with urothelial cancer. Each CDR3 is given with its conserved first and last residue.

V	J	CDR3
TRBV7-9	TRBJ2-1	CASSLANSGAAFF
TRBV4-1	TRBJ2-2	CASSQELQSSGRVGELFF
TRBV9	TRBJ1-3	CASSVTGGAQGNTIYF
TRBV9	TRBJ2-3	CASSVSGLPFTDTQYF
TRBV28	TRBJ1-5	CASSFLQGRQPQHF
TRBV28	TRBJ2-5	CASSFKETQYF
TRBV5-8	TRBJ1-1	CASSLGQGRIAFF
TRBV4-1	TRBJ2-2	CASSSSRSRPTGELFF
TRBV6-1	TRBJ2-1	CASHTGGAGGEQFF
TRBV5-1	TRBJ1-3	CASSTTHSGNTIYF
TRBV10-3	TRBJ2-3	CAIRQGKVTDTQYF
TRBV19	TRBJ1-2	CASSAQGGPYGYTF
TRBV19	TRBJ2-2	CASSIYLGEGELFF
TRBV5-1	TRBJ2-3	CASSSSGGPTDTQYF